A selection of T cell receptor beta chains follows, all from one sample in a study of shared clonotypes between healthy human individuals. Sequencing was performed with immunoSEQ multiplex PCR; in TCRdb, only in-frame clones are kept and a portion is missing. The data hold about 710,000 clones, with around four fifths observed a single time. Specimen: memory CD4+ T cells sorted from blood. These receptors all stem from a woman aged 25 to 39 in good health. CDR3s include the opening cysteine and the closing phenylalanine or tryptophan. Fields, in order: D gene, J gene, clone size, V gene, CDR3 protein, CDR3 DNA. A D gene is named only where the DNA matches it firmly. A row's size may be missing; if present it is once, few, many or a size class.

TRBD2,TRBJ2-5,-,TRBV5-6,CASSLAGARETQYF,TGTGCCAGCAGCTTAGCGGGGGCAAGGGAGACCCAGTACTTC
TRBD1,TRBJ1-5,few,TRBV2,CASSEDRGTRQPQHF,TGTGCCAGCAGTGAAGACAGGGGGACGCGGCAGCCCCAGCATTTT
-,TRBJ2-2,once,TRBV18,CASSPRSGGTGELFF,TGTGCCAGCTCACCCCGTAGTGGGGGCACCGGGGAGCTGTTTTTT
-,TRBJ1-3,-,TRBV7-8,CASSPGLLSGNTIYF,TGTGCCAGCAGCCCCGGCCTCCTCTCTGGAAACACCATATATTTT
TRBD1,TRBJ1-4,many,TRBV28,CASTRDRVNEKLFF,TGTGCCAGCACCCGGGACAGGGTCAACGAAAAACTGTTTTTT
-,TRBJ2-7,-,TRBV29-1,CSVQRDYEQYF,TGCAGCGTTCAGAGGGACTACGAGCAGTACTTC
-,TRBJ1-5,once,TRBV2,CASTLDRESNQPQHF,TGTGCCAGCACTCTGGACCGGGAAAGCAATCAGCCCCAGCATTTT
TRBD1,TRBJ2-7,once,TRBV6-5,CASRPGGDRGNEQYF,TGTGCCAGCAGACCCGGAGGGGACAGGGGGAACGAGCAGTACTTC
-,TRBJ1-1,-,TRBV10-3,CAISESTRGNTEAFF,TGTGCCATCAGTGAGTCGACACGAGGGAACACTGAAGCTTTCTTT
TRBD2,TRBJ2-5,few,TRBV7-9,CASSSHRTSGRQTQYF,TGTGCCAGCAGCTCGCATCGGACTAGCGGGAGACAGACCCAGTACTTC